What follows is one TCR beta chain and its context. Its antigen is not identified. In every case, the donor was a healthy Caucasian. Each CDR3 protein is one row after TCRdb ran MiXCR on the 5' RACE reads. The table includes about 530,000 distinct CDR3 sequences, under 25% detected once. The data originate from a study of identical twins. Overall study results and limits: Zero-insertion analyses could be partly confounded by invariant MAIT and iNKT cells. Compared with models, monozygotic twins showed more out-of-frame TCR alpha sharing. Excess twin sharing in beta out-of-frame sequences was weaker.

These data were also reused for a study on yellow fever vaccine responses in identical twins.

The source is a woman aged 18-29 years in good health. Sequencing was done on a sample of CD4+ T cells sorted from blood.

The CDR3, as DNA: TGTGCCAGCAGTCGTGTGGAGCATGAGCAGTTCTTC. Its protein is CASSRVEHEQFF. This chain uses TRBV12-3 or TRBV12-4 with TRBJ2-1, with unresolved D. Trimming shortened V by 5 bases and J by 8 bases, and 10 bases separated the two germline ends. The CDR3 is 12 amino acids.